The 7 T cell receptor beta chains below come from one sample, sequenced in a study of blood T cell repertoires in COVID-19 (dated by TCRdb to 2018 to 2021). Libraries were built with the immunoSEQ multiplex PCR assay. TCRdb limited this immuneACCESS table to in-frame rearrangements with V and J called. A share of clones is missing; checked studies link under half to unresolved V genes, and the rest is unexplained. This sample holds almost 85,000 clones; around 88% were observed only once. 1% to 1.5% of the sample is taken by the ten largest. The specimen was PBMCs or T cells enriched from blood (not recorded which). Source of these receptors: a woman aged 45-60 years with acute COVID-19.

This clone has just a few counts. The rearrangement joins TRBV18 to TRBJ2-7, with D possibly TRBD1 on 5 matching bases. CDR3 size: 15 residues. V was trimmed by 2 bases and J by 0 bases, leaving 11 bases between them. The germline V gene encodes CDR1 KGHSH and CDR2 LQKENI. CDR3 sequence: CASSPDQGLSYEQYF. The CDR3 DNA sequence: TGTGCCAGCTCACCAGACCAGGGCCTCTCCTACGAGCAGTACTTC.

The chain employs TRBV7-8 and TRBJ1-6; 10 positions match TRBD1. V lost 1 base and J lost 10; bases outside the gene matches: 10. The CDR3 runs to 17 residues. CDR1 SGHVS and CDR2 FQNEAQ come from the germline V gene. CDR3 bases: TGTGCCAGCAGCTTAGAAGTCCAGGACAGGGGGATCTCACCCCTCCACTTT. Translated, it gives CASSLEVQDRGISPLHF.

The V call is TRBV12-3 or TRBV12-4, the J call TRBJ1-1; TRBD1 is a possible D gene (5 bases). Trimming took 2 bases from V and 9 from J, leaving 13 bases between them. The CDR3 is made up of 13 amino acids. CDR3 protein: CASSLFEGDKAFF. In DNA, the CDR3 is TGTGCCAGCAGTTTATTCGAAGGGGATAAAGCTTTCTTT.

The chain links TRBV7-2 to TRBJ1-1; TRBD1 might be the D (6 bases). Germline CDR1 SGHTA, CDR2 FQGNSA. The CDR3 loop spans 16 amino acids. Trimming stripped 6 bases from V and 1 base from J, with 18 bases between. CDR3 in amino acids: CASSHSGAPGNTEAFF. The CDR3 coding sequence is TGTGCCAGCAGTCATTCAGGGGCCCCCGGGAACACTGAAGCTTTCTTT.

The chain carries TRBV27 and TRBJ1-6, with D hard to call. Per germline, CDR1 MNHEY and CDR2 SMNVEV (reference sequence). The CDR3 runs 14 residues. V was pared by 4 bases and J by 5 bases, with 9 bases between. CDR3 in amino acids: CASSSHRDNSPLHF. The CDR3 DNA sequence: TGTGCCAGCAGTTCCCACAGAGATAATTCACCCCTCCACTTT.

The chain recombines TRBV29-1 with TRBJ2-1; 13 nucleotides agree with TRBD2. V was clipped by 7 bases and J by 9 bases; unmatched bases: 6. Germline lookup yields CDR1 SQVTM and CDR2 ANQGSEA. The CDR3 runs to 13 residues. The CDR3 spells CSAGLAGESEQFF. CDR3 in DNA: TGCAGCGCTGGACTAGCGGGAGAGAGTGAGCAGTTCTTC.

This chain joins TRBV5-1 and TRBJ1-2, with D unresolved. The CDR3 has 14 residues. Germline V gene lookup returns CDR1 SGHRS and CDR2 YFSETQ. V was shortened by 3 bases and J by 6 bases, with 15 bases between the two germline ends. CDR3 sequence reads: CASSSLRERDGYTF. The CDR3 region has the DNA TGCGCCAGCAGCTCACTCCGCGAGAGGGATGGCTACACCTTC.